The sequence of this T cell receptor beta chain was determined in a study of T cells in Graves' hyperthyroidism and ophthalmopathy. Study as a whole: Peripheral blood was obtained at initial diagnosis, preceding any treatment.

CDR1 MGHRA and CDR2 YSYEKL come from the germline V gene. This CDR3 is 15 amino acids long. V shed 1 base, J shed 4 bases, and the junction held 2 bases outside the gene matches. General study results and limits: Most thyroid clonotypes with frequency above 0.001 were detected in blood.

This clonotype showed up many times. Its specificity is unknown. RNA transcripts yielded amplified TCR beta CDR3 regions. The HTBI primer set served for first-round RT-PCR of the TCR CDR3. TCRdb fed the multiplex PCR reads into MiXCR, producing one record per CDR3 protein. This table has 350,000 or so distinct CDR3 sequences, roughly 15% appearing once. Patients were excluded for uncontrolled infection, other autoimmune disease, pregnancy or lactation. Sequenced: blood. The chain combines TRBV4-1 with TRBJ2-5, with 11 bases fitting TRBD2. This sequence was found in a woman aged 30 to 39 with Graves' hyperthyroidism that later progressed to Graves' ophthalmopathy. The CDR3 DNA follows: TGCGCCAGCAGCCAAGGACTAGCGGGGAGAGAGACCCAGTACTTC. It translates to CASSQGLAGRETQYF.